This section outlines one T cell receptor (beta chain) sequence together with its context. Its antigen is unknown. A CD45RA-negative memory subset and a CD45RA+ naive subset were separated from the CD4+ cells. These data originate in a study of shared clonotypes between healthy human individuals. The overall study: CD4 naive and memory got three plates each, CD8 naive two, CD8 memory one.

TCRdb's copy holds only in-frame clones and misses some; the assay was immunoSEQ multiplex PCR. The repertoire holds about 980,000 clones, around three quarters seen once, with approximately 1.5% in the top ten. The study's findings and limits: Donor clonotype sharing was expected to depend on sequencing depth.

This clonotype originated in a man younger than 35 in good health. Sequencing was carried out using memory CD4+ T cells sorted from blood. Subset described: CD45RA-negative fraction.

CDR3 sequence: CASSSGTSPQETQYF. The CDR3 nucleotides are TGTGCCAGCAGCTCAGGGACTAGCCCCCAAGAGACCCAGTACTTC. The V and J genes are TRBV11-2 and TRBJ2-5; 9 bases match TRBD2. Germline V CDR1 and CDR2: SGHAT, FQNNGV. The V segment lost 4 bases and the J segment 1 base; nucleotides outside the gene matches: 4. There are 15 residues in the CDR3.